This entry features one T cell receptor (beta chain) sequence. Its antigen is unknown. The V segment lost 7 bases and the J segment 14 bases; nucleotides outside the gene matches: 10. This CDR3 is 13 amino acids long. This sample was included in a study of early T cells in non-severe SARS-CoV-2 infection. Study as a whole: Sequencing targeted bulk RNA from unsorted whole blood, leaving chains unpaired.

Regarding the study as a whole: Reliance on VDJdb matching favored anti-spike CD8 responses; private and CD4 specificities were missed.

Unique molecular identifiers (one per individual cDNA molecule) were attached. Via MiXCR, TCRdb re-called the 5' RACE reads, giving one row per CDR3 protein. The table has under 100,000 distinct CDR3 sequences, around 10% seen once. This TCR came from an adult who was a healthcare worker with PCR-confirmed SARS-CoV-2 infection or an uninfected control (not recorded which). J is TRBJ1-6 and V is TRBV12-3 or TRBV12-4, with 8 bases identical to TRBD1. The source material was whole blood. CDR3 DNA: TGTGCCAGCATTGGACAGGGCGGCCTCACCCTCCACTTT. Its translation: CASIGQGGLTLHF.